The 30 T cell receptor beta chains reported below all come from one sample, sequenced in a study of post-analysis software for immune sequencing data. Study findings and constraints: Higher frequency in patients than in controls was seen for roughly five TRBV segments, with TRBV5-6, TRBV5-1 and TRBV20-1 among them.

Presence of unique molecular identifiers characterized the TCR beta cDNA libraries. A single record per CDR3 protein comes from TCRdb applying MiXCR to the PCR reads. The data show fewer than 850,000 distinct CDR3 sequences, roughly 30% seen once. Antigen specificity for these receptors is unknown. The sequenced material came from blood. The receptors originated from a girl aged 10-17 years with multiple sclerosis.

This clonotype has a handful of counts. The chain couples TRBV12-3 or TRBV12-4 to TRBJ1-2, with unresolved D. V lost 3 bases and J 7 bases, leaving 18 bases between the germline ends. The length of the CDR3 is 15 residues. The CDR3 DNA sequence: TGTGCCAGCAGTTTTCTACCTGGGCTCCAAGGTGGCTACACCTTC. Protein sequence: CASSFLPGLQGGYTF.

The CDR3 coding sequence is TGCAGTGCTAGAGATAAGGGTTCCTCTGGGGCCAACGTCCTGACTTTC. Translation gives CSARDKGSSGANVLTF. The chain combines TRBV20-1 with TRBJ2-6; no firm D call. The length of the CDR3 is 16 residues. Trimming took off 0 bases at V and 0 bases at J, with 9 bases between the two ends. CDR1 DFQATT and CDR2 SNEGSKA come from the germline V gene (reference sequence).

Worth noting for this clonotype: A much bigger clone sits one base away, suggesting this may be a read error. The rearrangement joins TRBV29-1 to TRBJ2-3, with D possibly TRBD1 on 5 matching bases. CDR3 size: 13 residues. Per the germline V gene, CDR1 is SQVTM and CDR2 is ANQGSEA. The germline V and J ends were trimmed by 4 bases and 0 bases, with 8 bases remaining between them. This CDR3 is CSVARDSTDTQYF. CDR3 DNA: TGCAGCGTTGCCAGGGATAGCACAGATACGCAGTATTTT.

This clonotype was counted between two and nine times. The genes are TRBV6-2 or TRBV6-3 and TRBJ2-7; perhaps TRBD1 as D (6 bases). The CDR3 runs 13 residues. Deletions cut 6 bases from V and 9 bases from J, with 18 bases between. Germline V gives CDR1 MNHEY, CDR2 SVGEGT. The CDR3: CASSQGQTSRQYF. The CDR3 DNA reads TGTGCCAGCAGCCAAGGACAGACAAGCCGGCAGTACTTC.

This clonotype was detected only a few times. The chain recombines TRBV12-3 or TRBV12-4 with TRBJ1-2; a weak D match, TRBD1 (5 bases). This CDR3 has 13 residues. V shed 5 bases and J shed 8 bases, with 15 bases lying between them. CDR3: CASSGAVLAGYTF. CDR3 DNA sequence: TGTGCCAGCAGTGGGGCAGTCCTCGCCGGCTACACCTTC.

This clonotype showed up just a few times. The chain couples TRBV20-1 to TRBJ1-4, with 7 bases lining up with TRBD1. V trimming: 6 bases; J trimming: 0 bases; junction bases outside the gene matches: 4. Germline CDR1 DFQATT, CDR2 SNEGSKA (reference sequence). The CDR3 runs to 14 residues. Written as DNA, the CDR3 is TGCAGTGCGTGGGACAGTTCAACTAATGAAAAACTGTTTTTT. This translates into CSAWDSSTNEKLFF.

This clonotype was recorded at least ten times. V gene TRBV5-1 combines with J gene TRBJ1-2; D not certain. V was cut by 0 bases and J by 6 bases, with 18 bases left in between. The CDR3 has 16 residues. Germline V gene data show CDR1 as SGHRS and CDR2 as YFSETQ. For the CDR3, the DNA is TGCGCCAGCAGCTTGGCCAGCCAGATTTATGAAAATGGCTACACCTTC. It specifies CASSLASQIYENGYTF.

About this clonotype: The germline gene is not matched at one end of the junction; a read error may be the cause. The chain combines TRBV5-1 with TRBJ2-4, with D perhaps TRBD1 (6 bases). The DNA end is more similar to TRBJ2-7, so the J call may be wrong. The CDR3 has 14 residues. Germline V CDR1 and CDR2: SGHRS, YFSETQ. The CDR3 DNA is TGCGCCAGCAGCTTCACGGGGACATCCTGCGAGCAGTACTTC. Translated, it gives CASSFTGTSCEQYF.

This rearrangement joins TRBV20-1 to TRBJ2-7; D gene unclear. The CDR3 length is 10 residues. From germline, CDR1 is DFQATT and CDR2 SNEGSKA (reference sequence). Deletions cut 7 bases from V and 7 bases from J, with 11 bases between. The CDR3 spells CSVAYNEQYF. In DNA, the CDR3 is TGCAGTGTCGCGTACAATGAGCAGTACTTC.

This clonotype was seen only a few times. The CDR3 coding sequence is TGTGCCAGCAGTTACCGGGACTGGATTCACAATGAGCAGTTCTTC. Encoded protein: CASSYRDWIHNEQFF. This sequence joins TRBV6-2 or TRBV6-3 and TRBJ2-1, with a tentative D call TRBD2 (6 bases). Germline values: CDR1 MNHEY, CDR2 SVGEGT. The V and J ends lost 2 bases and 5 bases respectively, with 13 bases between them. This CDR3 spans 15 amino acids.

The genes are TRBV4-3 and TRBJ2-5; 9 nucleotides agree with TRBD1. The J call may be faulty, since TRBJ2-7 better matches the DNA end. CDR3 length: 18 amino acids. Germline assignment: CDR1 LGHNA and CDR2 YSLEER. The CDR3 is CASSQYLGQGTWLSEQYF. CDR3 bases: TGCGCCAGCAGCCAATATCTTGGACAGGGGACCTGGTTGTCCGAGCAGTACTTC.

The chain has TRBV28 and TRBJ2-7; 7 bases line up with TRBD1. The CDR3 sequence is 14 residues long. The germline gives CDR1 MDHEN, CDR2 SYDVKM. V lost 4 bases to trimming and J lost 4 bases; unmatched junction nucleotides: 7. CDR3 in DNA: TGTGCCAGCAGTTACCCGGGACAGCGTTACGAGCAGTACTTC. As protein: CASSYPGQRYEQYF.

Only a few counts were recorded for this clonotype. The J gene is TRBJ2-3, the V gene TRBV21-1; TRBD2, as called in the table, went unchecked against the DNA. TRBV21-1 is termed a pseudogene. The CDR3 has 16 residues. The CDR3 DNA reads as TGTGCCAGCAGCAAAGATTGGAGGGTAGGGACAGATACGCAGTATTTT. Translating gives CASSKDWRVGTDTQYF.

The J gene is TRBJ1-6, the V gene TRBV6-5; 12 nucleotides match TRBD1. The CDR3 is made up of 16 amino acids. V trimming: 2 bases; J trimming: 10 bases; junction bases outside the gene matches: 6. Germline-derived CDR1 and CDR2 are MNHEY and SVGAGI. CDR3 bases: TGTGCCAGCAGTTACCCTGGGACAGGGGGCGACTCACCCCTCCACTTT. Translation: CASSYPGTGGDSPLHF.

The chain employs TRBV14 and TRBJ2-1; no clear D gene. CDR3 size: 13 residues. V shed 1 base and J shed 5 bases, with 6 bases lying between them. CDR1 and CDR2 (germline): SGHDN, FVKESK. The CDR3, as DNA: TGTGCCAGCAGCCAAGGTGGTCACAATGAGCAGTTCTTC. This translates into CASSQGGHNEQFF. Together with reference TRBV14 and TRBJ2-1, the CDR3 gives the full variable domain: EAGVTQFPSHSVIEKGQTVTLRCDPISGHDNLYWYRRVMGKEIKFLLHFVKESKQDESGMPNNRFLAERTGGTYSTLKVQPAELEDSGVYFCASSQGGHNEQFFGPGTRLTVL.

The rearrangement joins TRBV2 to TRBJ2-7; D may be TRBD1 or TRBD2 (5 bases each). V was pared by 2 bases and J by 0 bases, with 8 bases between. There are 14 residues in the CDR3. The germline V gene has CDR1 SNHLY and CDR2 FYNNEI. CDR3 bases: TGTGCCAGCAGTGAAACGGGGCACTCCTACGAGCAGTACTTC. It codes for CASSETGHSYEQYF.

This clonotype was observed a few times. The V call is TRBV3-1, the J call TRBJ2-5; no clear D. Germline values: CDR1 LGHDT, CDR2 YNNKEL (reference sequence). This CDR3 has 15 amino acids. Between the trimmed V and J ends, which lost 1 base and 5 bases, there was a span of 14 bases. The CDR3 region is CASSQVSGGRETQYF. CDR3 DNA: TGTGCCAGCAGCCAAGTTTCGGGCGGTCGGGAGACCCAGTACTTC.

The chain is built from TRBV5-1 and TRBJ1-2, with 7 bases fitting TRBD1. The CDR3 has 14 residues. Germline CDR1 is SGHRS and CDR2 is YFSETQ. Trimming at V came to 0 bases and at J to 7 bases, leaving 6 bases not matched to a gene. The CDR3 nucleotides are TGCGCCAGCAGCTTGGATGGCAGGGGGACTGGCTACACCTTC. This gives the protein CASSLDGRGTGYTF. The full variable domain, rest sourced from reference TRBV5-1 and TRBJ1-2, is KAGVTQTPRYLIKTRGQQVTLSCSPISGHRSVSWYQQTPGQGLQFLFEYFSETQRNKGNFPGRFSGRQFSNSRSEMNVSTLELGDSALYLCASSLDGRGTGYTFGSGTRLTVV.

V gene TRBV20-1 combines with J gene TRBJ1-6; 8 nucleotides align to TRBD1. This CDR3 comprises 13 residues. The V gene end was trimmed by 4 bases and the J gene end by 10 bases; junction bases not matched to a gene: 6. CDR1 DFQATT and CDR2 SNEGSKA come from the germline V gene (reference sequence). CDR3 amino acids: CSATGQGRSPLHF. In DNA form, the CDR3 reads TGCAGTGCTACCGGACAGGGTCGGTCACCCCTCCACTTT.

The chain recombines TRBV5-6 with TRBJ1-5; D unclear. V lost 2 bases, J lost 6 bases, and 18 bases lay in between. Germline values: CDR1 SGHDT, CDR2 YYEEEE. This CDR3 is 16 amino acids long. In DNA, the CDR3 is TGTGCCAGCAGCTTTTTTTCGTCCGAGAGAAGTCAGCCCCAGCATTTT. This sequence encodes CASSFFSSERSQPQHF.

This clonotype was counted between two and nine times. The rearrangement joins TRBV20-1 to TRBJ2-1, with D unclear. This CDR3 spans 12 amino acids. V was shortened by 7 bases and J by 6 bases, with 13 bases between the two germline ends. Germline CDR1 DFQATT, CDR2 SNEGSKA (reference sequence). The chain's CDR3 is CSEDPKGNEQFF. CDR3 sequence (DNA): TGCAGTGAGGACCCCAAGGGCAATGAGCAGTTCTTC.

This clonotype was found a few times. The chain combines TRBV5-1 with TRBJ1-4; 7 bases fit TRBD1. This CDR3 comprises 14 residues. V was pared by 4 bases and J by 6 bases, with 6 bases of the junction left unmatched. Per the germline V gene, CDR1 is SGHRS and CDR2 is YFSETQ. The CDR3 nucleotides read TGCGCCAGCAGCCCCGACAGGGAGGATGAAAAACTGTTTTTT. Translation: CASSPDREDEKLFF.

About this clonotype: Likely a read error: the CDR3 ends without its conserved phenylalanine or tryptophan. The chain links TRBV27 to TRBJ1-1; 8 bases map to TRBD1. V lost 8 bases and J lost 5; bases outside the gene matches: 10. There are 14 residues in the CDR3. CDR1 and CDR2 from the germline V gene are MNHEY and SMNVEV (reference sequence). The CDR3 here is CASGLQGVRTEAFL. The CDR3, as DNA: TGTGCCAGCGGGCTACAGGGGGTTCGGACTGAAGCTTTCCTT.

This clonotype turned up a few times. V gene TRBV20-1 combines with J gene TRBJ2-1; unclear D gene. CDR1 and CDR2 (germline): DFQATT, SNEGSKA (reference sequence). Trimming removed 0 bases at V and 0 bases at J, with 12 bases between. The length of the CDR3 is 16 residues. CDR3 bases: TGCAGTGCTAGAGATTCAGGCCGACCCTCCTACAATGAGCAGTTCTTC. Translated, it gives CSARDSGRPSYNEQFF.

V and J are TRBV24-1 and TRBJ1-5; D gene uncertain. Looked up from germline, CDR1 is KGHDR and CDR2 is SFDVKD. The CDR3 runs to 13 residues. Trimming took off 3 bases at V and 1 base at J, with 3 bases between the two ends. CDR3 loop: CATSDRSNQPQHF. The CDR3 coding sequence is TGTGCCACCAGTGATCGAAGCAATCAGCCCCAGCATTTT.

This clonotype was counted a few times. This sequence joins TRBV12-3 or TRBV12-4 and TRBJ1-5; TRBD1 matches at 7 bases. Trimming cost V 6 bases and J 7 bases; bases outside gene matches: 6. This CDR3 contains 13 residues. This CDR3 reads CASRQTGDQPQHF. CDR3 coding DNA: TGTGCCAGCAGACAAACAGGGGACCAGCCCCAGCATTTT.

The chain employs TRBV20-1 and TRBJ1-1; no reliable D call. CDR3 length: 12 residues. V lost 7 bases and J lost 1, with 10 bases in between. Per germline, CDR1 DFQATT and CDR2 SNEGSKA (reference sequence). This CDR3 is CSVMGGNTEAFF. The CDR3 DNA sequence: TGCAGTGTTATGGGCGGGAACACTGAAGCTTTCTTT.

This clonotype has more than one count but fewer than ten. The V and J genes are TRBV5-6 and TRBJ2-1; 9 bases fit TRBD2. Trimming took 4 bases from V and 4 from J; bases not matched to a gene: 9. This CDR3 region has 16 residues. Germline V gene sequence: CDR1 SGHDT, CDR2 YYEEEE. CDR3 amino acids: CASSKSLAGLYNEQFF. In DNA, the CDR3 is TGTGCCAGCAGCAAGTCTCTAGCGGGACTATACAATGAGCAGTTCTTC.

Ten or more counts support this clonotype. The chain has TRBV10-3 and TRBJ2-5; D uncertain. The CDR3 is 14 residues long. Germline loops: CDR1 ENHRY, CDR2 SYGVKD. Trimming removed 6 bases at V and 2 bases at J, with 13 bases between. CDR3 residues: CAIRADKGQETQYF. The CDR3 DNA sequence: TGTGCCATCAGAGCCGACAAGGGTCAAGAGACCCAGTACTTC.

The chain recombines TRBV7-2 with TRBJ1-4; TRBD1 aligns across 7 bases. The germline CDR1 and CDR2 sequences are SGHTA and FQGNSA. V shed 5 bases, J shed 6 bases, and the junction held 6 bases outside the gene matches. The CDR3 is made up of 14 amino acids. The CDR3 DNA sequence: TGTGCCAGCAGCCGGGACAGCTCTGATGAAAAACTGTTTTTT. Translation: CASSRDSSDEKLFF.